This record concerns one TCR beta chain sequence. From the germline J gene comes the end of the CDR3, since the read stops 3 residues before it. The sample belongs to a study of T cells in women clearing cervical HPV infection. Study overall: Donors had HPV16-related CIN3 or worse; 2 had invasive cancer. Controls gave blood once infection was undetectable; cases at lesion identification.

The table came from immunoSEQ multiplex PCR; TCRdb's copy has only in-frame clones and leaves some out. Its table records roughly 42,000 clones. V shed 5 bases and J shed 3 bases, with 3 bases lying between them. Germline CDR1 and CDR2: SGHAT and FQNNGV. The CDR3 is made up of 11 amino acids. All donors had a single incident cervical HPV16 infection, not prevalent. The rearrangement joins TRBV11-2 to TRBJ2-3; D ambiguous. The sequence came from a woman aged 18 to 75 with a cervical HPV16 infection that either progressed to CIN3+ or cleared (not recorded which). Input material: blood buffy coat. Partial CDR3 DNA: TGTGCCAGCAGCCTGACAGATACG. As protein: CASSLTDT. The whole CDR3 reads CASSLTDTQYF.